What follows are 8 T cell receptor beta chains derived from one specimen sequenced in a study of vaccination and CD4 T cells after COVID-19. The treatment was: roughly 11-day PBMC culture with coronavirus spike peptide pools or control peptides (ViraFEST assay). Cultured CD4+ T cell DNA was sequenced using the Oncomine TCR Beta short-read assay. Using its own MiXCR run on the PCR reads, TCRdb lists one record per CDR3 protein. Of around 6,800 distinct CDR3 sequences in the sample, 74% were seen once. These receptors' antigens are unknown. Sequencing used CD4+ T cells from blood, cultured in vitro. The receptors originated from a human donor who had recovered from COVID-19.

The genes are TRBV2 and TRBJ2-3, with 10 bases aligning to TRBD2. With V trimmed by 10 bases and J by 3 bases, 7 bases remained unmatched. The germline gives CDR1 SNHLY, CDR2 FYNNEI. The CDR3 loop spans 14 amino acids. The CDR3 spells CATTQAGGTDTQYF. The CDR3 nucleotides read TGTGCCACCACCCAAGCGGGGGGGACAGATACGCAGTATTTT.

V is TRBV10-3 and J is TRBJ1-2, with TRBD1 as a possible D gene (5 bases). V was shortened by 6 bases and J by 2 bases, with 19 bases between the two germline ends. Germline CDR1 reads ENHRY; CDR2 reads SYGVKD. The CDR3 has 16 amino acids. The CDR3 DNA follows: TGTGCCATCAGCCCATCCGATAAGACAGCGAACTATGGCTACACCTTC. Amino acids: CAISPSDKTANYGYTF.

The sample holds a few counts of this clonotype. The chain joins TRBV10-3 to TRBJ1-1; D is perhaps TRBD1 (6 bases). The CDR3 has 16 amino acids. CDR1 is ENHRY, CDR2 SYGVKD, per germline. Deletions cut 1 base from V and 6 bases from J, with 18 bases between. The CDR3 nucleotides read TGTGCCATCAGTGAGTTGTTCGCCAGGGGCGACGCTGAAGCTTTCTTT. Residues: CAISELFARGDAEAFF.

V usage is TRBV4-1 and J usage is TRBJ2-3; D unclear. Trimming took off 1 base at V and 6 bases at J, with 11 bases between the two ends. The CDR3 has 14 amino acids. Germline V gene sequence: CDR1 MGHRA, CDR2 YSYEKL. The CDR3 DNA sequence: TGCGCCAGCAGCCAAGGGCTCCGGGCGGATACGCAGTATTTT. Its translation is CASSQGLRADTQYF.

The chain is built from TRBV7-9 and TRBJ1-2; perhaps TRBD1 as D (6 bases). The ends were cut back, 3 bases at V and 2 bases at J, with 7 bases in the middle. Germline CDR1 reads SEHNR; CDR2 reads FQNEAQ (reference sequence). The CDR3 runs to 13 residues. CDR3: CASSFGQNYGYTF. As DNA, the CDR3 is TGTGCCAGCAGCTTCGGACAGAACTATGGCTACACCTTC.

This chain connects TRBV6-1 to TRBJ1-1, with 9 nucleotides matching TRBD1. This CDR3 is built from 14 residues. The V segment lost 4 bases and the J segment 10 bases; nucleotides outside the gene matches: 10. CDR1 is MNHNS and CDR2 is SASEGT in the germline V gene. Here the CDR3 reads CASSGQWDRASAFF. In DNA, the CDR3 is TGTGCCAGCAGTGGCCAATGGGACAGGGCTTCAGCTTTCTTT.

This clonotype is a singleton in its sample. The chain links TRBV28 to TRBJ1-2; D is ambiguous. Germline CDR1 reads MDHEN; CDR2 reads SYDVKM. There are 16 residues in the CDR3. V lost 6 bases and J lost 8, with 25 bases in between. CDR3 DNA sequence: TGTGCCAGCAGACCCTTCCTGCAGGCCCGACCGGGGGGCTACACCTTC. Its protein is CASRPFLQARPGGYTF.

The J gene is TRBJ1-5, the V gene TRBV27; 8 nucleotides align to TRBD1. Germline-derived CDR1 and CDR2 are MNHEY and SMNVEV (reference sequence). This CDR3 comprises 14 residues. J lost 6 bases, V lost 3 bases, and 4 bases had no gene match. CDR3 in DNA: TGTGCCAGCAGTTTCTCAGGGGGCAGTCAGCCCCAGCATTTT. Its translation is CASSFSGGSQPQHF.